The 21 T cell receptor beta chains presented below share a single source sample, sequenced in a study of shared clonotypes between healthy human individuals. Profiling relied on immunoSEQ multiplex PCR, and the TCRdb table lists in-frame clones only, not all of them. Of fewer than 500,000 clones listed, 75% to 80% are singletons. Source material: PBMCs. Receptors were obtained from a woman aged 40 to 50 in good health. Some clones in this sample may be carry-over from other donors' samples.

This rearrangement joins TRBV25-1 to TRBJ2-3; 7 positions agree with TRBD1. With V trimmed by 1 base and J by 3 bases, 7 bases remained unmatched. CDR3 length: 16 amino acids. CDR1 and CDR2 from the germline V gene are MGHDK and SYGVNS. CDR3 nucleotides: TGTGCCAGCAGTGAATTGGGGAGACAGGGAACAGATACGCAGTATTTT. This translates into CASSELGRQGTDTQYF. Full variable domain (outside the CDR3, taken from reference TRBV25-1 and TRBJ2-3): EADIYQTPRYLVIGTGKKITLECSQTMGHDKMYWYQQDPGMELHLIHYSYGVNSTEKGDLSSESTVSRIRTEHFPLTLESARPSHTSQYLCASSELGRQGTDTQYFGPGTRLTVL.

V gene TRBV2 combines with J gene TRBJ2-1; a weak D match, TRBD2 (6 bases). V was shortened by 9 bases and J by 8 bases, with 14 bases between the two germline ends. Germline V gene data show CDR1 as SNHLY and CDR2 as FYNNEI. The CDR3 sequence is 12 residues long. CDR3: CARGLPGYEQFF. CDR3 DNA: TGTGCCAGGGGACTCCCGGGTTATGAGCAGTTCTTC.

The gene calls are TRBV29-1 and TRBJ2-7, with a weak D call TRBD1 (6 bases). Looked up from germline, CDR1 is SQVTM and CDR2 is ANQGSEA. Trimming pared 6 bases from V and 1 base from J, leaving 10 bases between. The CDR3 is 12 residues long. CDR3 nucleotides: TGCAGCGTCCGACAGGATTCCTACGAGCAGTACTTC. Its translation is CSVRQDSYEQYF.

The CDR3 DNA reads as TGTGCCAGCAACTATTGGGGCCGGACCTACGAGCAGTACTTC. Its translation: CASNYWGRTYEQYF. The chain employs TRBV4-2 and TRBJ2-5, with a possible D match to TRBD1 (5 bases). The DNA end is a closer match to TRBJ2-7, so the J assignment may be wrong. This CDR3 contains 14 residues. Germline loops: CDR1 LGHNA, CDR2 YNFKEQ.

The chain combines TRBV19 with TRBJ2-5; tentative D call: TRBD2 (5 bases). Trimming shortened V by 4 bases and J by 4 bases, and 10 bases separated the two germline ends. This CDR3 comprises 13 residues. The germline V gene has CDR1 LNHDA and CDR2 SQIVND (reference sequence). The CDR3 bases are TGTGCCAGTAGTAGAGGACTGTTAGAGACCCAGTACTTC. Its translation is CASSRGLLETQYF.

This clone was found a few times. This rearrangement joins TRBV6-1 to TRBJ2-5; a possible D gene is TRBD1 (5 bases). This CDR3 is built from 14 residues. Germline loops: CDR1 MNHNS, CDR2 SASEGT. Between the trimmed V and J ends, which lost 5 bases and 4 bases, there was a span of 14 bases. The DNA of the CDR3 is TGTGCCAGCAGTAAATCAGGGTTAGGAGAGACCCAGTACTTC. Encoded protein: CASSKSGLGETQYF.

The genes are TRBV27 and TRBJ2-3; D might be TRBD1 (6 bases). This CDR3 comprises 16 residues. V was clipped by 4 bases and J by 1 base, with 15 bases between them. The germline gives CDR1 MNHEY, CDR2 SMNVEV (reference sequence). Written as DNA, the CDR3 is TGTGCCAGCAGTTCCATCCGCAGGGGAGGCACAGATACGCAGTATTTT. Residues: CASSSIRRGGTDTQYF.

A word on this clone: This sample also contains other DNA sequences that code for the same CDR3. The chain joins TRBV5-1 to TRBJ2-5; the D call may be TRBD1 or TRBD2 (5 bases each). Trimming removed 2 bases at V and 5 bases at J, with 7 bases between. The length of the CDR3 is 12 residues. Germline loops: CDR1 SGHRS, CDR2 YFSETQ. The CDR3 coding sequence is TGCGCCAGCAGCTTCGAGGGGGAGACCCAGTACTTC. Translation: CASSFEGETQYF.

V and J are TRBV5-1 and TRBJ2-3; no clear D. The CDR3 covers 14 residues. Per germline, CDR1 SGHRS and CDR2 YFSETQ. The V end lost 2 bases, the J end lost 0 bases, and 7 bases lay between the germline ends. The CDR3 region has the DNA TGCGCCAGCAGCTTCGTCAGTAGCACAGATACGCAGTATTTT. This translates into CASSFVSSTDTQYF.

This sequence joins TRBV28 and TRBJ2-1; D is unresolved. CDR3 length: 12 residues. CDR1 is MDHEN and CDR2 is SYDVKM in the germline V gene. V lost 5 bases and J 3 bases, leaving 5 bases between the germline ends. The CDR3 sequence is CASSTDYNEQFF. In DNA, the CDR3 is TGTGCCAGCAGTACCGACTACAATGAGCAGTTCTTC. Supplemented by reference TRBV28 and TRBJ2-1, the full variable domain reads DVKVTQSSRYLVKRTGEKVFLECVQDMDHENMFWYRQDPGLGLRLIYFSYDVKMKEKGDIPEGYSVSREKKERFSLILESASTNQTSMYLCASSTDYNEQFFGPGTRLTVL.

The J gene is TRBJ1-2, the V gene TRBV7-9; 9 nucleotides agree with TRBD1. V gave up 1 base and J gave up 5 bases; unmatched junction bases: 2. This CDR3 region has 14 residues. Germline-derived CDR1 and CDR2 are SEHNR and FQNEAQ (reference sequence). This CDR3 is CASSLGDRAYGYTF. The CDR3, as DNA: TGTGCCAGCAGCTTAGGGGACAGGGCTTATGGCTACACCTTC.

The chain links TRBV10-3 to TRBJ1-1, with D unresolved. V was clipped by 1 base and J by 0 bases, with 6 bases between them. In germline, CDR1 is ENHRY, CDR2 SYGVKD. This CDR3 is 14 amino acids long. The DNA for the CDR3 is TGTGCCATCAGTGAGTGGGCAGTGAACACTGAAGCTTTCTTT. It yields the protein CAISEWAVNTEAFF.

The rearrangement links TRBV5-4 to TRBJ1-2; D is undetermined. Germline CDR1 and CDR2: SGHNT and YYREEE (reference sequence). The length of the CDR3 is 13 residues. Deletions cut 3 bases from V and 8 bases from J, with 14 bases between. Here the CDR3 DNA reads TGTGCCAGCAGCTCGAGTCCGAGGGAGGGCTACACCTTC. It translates to CASSSSPREGYTF.

The CDR3 here is CASSRPGETYEQYF. In DNA form, the CDR3 reads TGTGCCAGCTCACGGCCAGGGGAAACCTACGAGCAGTACTTC. The gene calls are TRBV18 and TRBJ2-7, with D possibly being TRBD1 (6 bases). From germline, CDR1 is KGHSH and CDR2 LQKENI. With 4 bases removed from V and 2 bases from J, the gap between germline ends came to 12 bases. The CDR3 length is 14 residues.

The rearrangement uses TRBV7-9 and TRBJ2-1, with 9 bases lining up with TRBD2. Germline-derived CDR1 and CDR2 are SEHNR and FQNEAQ (reference sequence). Trimming took 5 bases from V and 5 from J; bases not matched to a gene: 10. The CDR3 runs 16 residues. Here the CDR3 DNA reads TGTGCCAGCAGCCCTTCTTGGCCTAGCGGGAACAATGAGCAGTTCTTC. Translated, it gives CASSPSWPSGNNEQFF.

The CDR3 DNA follows: TGTGCCAGCAGCCTCGCATGGGGAGCACCCTACGAGCAGTACTTC. It yields the protein CASSLAWGAPYEQYF. This sequence joins TRBV7-9 and TRBJ2-7; the D gene is possibly TRBD2 (5 bases). Trimming pared 5 bases from V and 2 bases from J, leaving 16 bases between. The CDR3 has 15 amino acids. Germline CDR1 and CDR2: SEHNR and FQNEAQ (reference sequence).

This clone was found many times. This chain joins TRBV6-5 and TRBJ1-2; 7 bases agree with TRBD1. Germline V gene lookup returns CDR1 MNHEY and CDR2 SVGAGI. The CDR3 spans 14 residues. The ends lost 8 bases at V and 2 bases at J; junction bases unmatched: 8. CDR3 sequence reads: CASALTGTNYGYTF. In DNA, the CDR3 is TGTGCCAGCGCCCTGACAGGGACAAACTATGGCTACACCTTC.

With regard to this clone: This specimen includes other DNA sequences encoding the same CDR3. The chain is built from TRBV7-2 and TRBJ1-1, with 11 bases lining up with TRBD1. CDR1 and CDR2 from the germline V gene are SGHTA and FQGNSA. The J segment lost 11 bases and the V segment lost 5 bases, leaving 7 bases of the junction unmatched. The CDR3 contains 13 residues. CDR3 bases: TGTGCCAGCAGCAACGGACAGGGGGCTGGTGCTTTCTTT. Its protein is CASSNGQGAGAFF.

This clone was counted only a few times. The gene calls are TRBV7-3 and TRBJ2-1; TRBD2 agrees at 8 bases. This CDR3 has 15 residues. Germline assignment: CDR1 SGHTA and CDR2 FQGTGA. V dropped 2 bases and J dropped 6; count of bases not matched to a gene: 6. As DNA, the CDR3 is TGTGCCAGCAGCTTACACACTAGCGGACTCAATGAGCAGTTCTTC. This encodes CASSLHTSGLNEQFF.

The CDR3: CASSRWAYEQYF. The CDR3, as DNA: TGTGCCAGCAGCAGGTGGGCCTACGAGCAGTACTTC. The chain combines TRBV13 with TRBJ2-7, with no clear D. The CDR3 is 12 amino acids. Trimming cost V 5 bases and J 2 bases, with 7 bases left between them. Germline lookup yields CDR1 PRHDT and CDR2 FYEKMQ (reference sequence).

The rearrangement uses TRBV10-2 and TRBJ2-6; no clear D gene. Between the trimmed V and J ends, which lost 3 bases and 0 bases, there was a span of 9 bases. Germline CDR1 WSHSY, CDR2 SAAADI. The length of the CDR3 is 16 residues. CDR3 in amino acids: CASSDPSSSGANVLTF. CDR3 coding DNA: TGCGCCAGCAGTGACCCGAGCAGCTCTGGGGCCAACGTCCTGACTTTC.